Listed below are T cell receptor beta chains from one sample, sequenced in a study of response to subunit inactivated influenza vaccine. TCRdb fed the RT-PCR reads into MiXCR, producing one record per CDR3 protein. The data show 550,000 to 600,000 distinct CDR3 sequences, 12% seen once. The source was PBMCs from blood, collected on the day of vaccination. The receptors derive from a man aged 45-60 years who received an inactivated influenza vaccine. CDR3s include the opening cysteine and the closing phenylalanine or tryptophan. D genes are given only for firm matches. Clone size, where shown, is once, few, many, or a class for clones that have expanded.

TRBV11-2,-,TRBJ2-5,TRBD1,CASSRDRPTQYF,TGTGCCAGCAGCCGGGACAGGCCGACCCAGTACTTC
TRBV5-1,few,TRBJ2-2,-,CASSFTPPGQTTGELFF,TGCGCCAGCAGCTTTACCCCCCCGGGACAAACCACCGGGGAGCTGTTTTTT
TRBV7-2,few,TRBJ2-6,-,CASSERTGANVLTF,TGTGCCAGCAGCGAAAGAACTGGGGCCAACGTCCTGACTTTC
TRBV12-3/TRBV12-4,many,TRBJ2-5,TRBD2,CASSSSGAGETQYF,TGTGCCAGCAGTTCGAGCGGGGCGGGAGAGACCCAGTACTTC
TRBV4-1,few,TRBJ2-7,TRBD1,CASSQASGQGDEQYF,TGCGCCAGCAGCCAAGCTTCAGGACAGGGGGACGAGCAGTACTTC
TRBV6-5,few,TRBJ1-2,-,CASSYSGGHYGYTF,TGTGCCAGCAGTTATTCCGGGGGGCACTATGGCTACACCTTC
TRBV10-3,-,TRBJ1-5,-,CAISEGTGPKSPQHF,TGTGCCATCAGTGAAGGCACAGGTCCCAAGTCTCCCCAGCATTTT
TRBV6-1,few,TRBJ1-3,-,CASSRIDSGNTIYF,TGTGCCAGCAGTCGGATCGACTCTGGAAACACCATATATTTT
TRBV12-3/TRBV12-4,-,TRBJ2-2,-,CATYSGPLTGELFF,TGTGCCACCTACTCCGGGCCCCTAACCGGGGAGCTGTTTTTT
TRBV12-3/TRBV12-4,many,TRBJ1-2,-,CASSRIADNGGYTF,TGTGCCAGCAGTCGCATAGCGGACAACGGTGGCTACACCTTC
TRBV7-8,-,TRBJ2-7,TRBD2,CASSSTSGYEQYF,TGTGCCAGCAGTTCAACTAGCGGTTACGAGCAGTACTTC
TRBV27,-,TRBJ2-1,TRBD2,CASSGLAGGYTYNEQFF,TGTGCCAGTTCGGGACTAGCGGGGGGATACACCTACAATGAGCAGTTCTTC
TRBV10-3,many,TRBJ1-6,-,CAISRDGVYNSPLHF,TGTGCCATCAGTCGGGACGGGGTGTATAATTCACCCCTCCACTTT
TRBV6-2/TRBV6-3,few,TRBJ2-4,-,CASSYSVVSPFVGGKNIQYF,TGTGCCAGCAGTTACTCCGTCGTGTCCCCATTTGTCGGGGGCAAAAACATTCAGTACTTC
TRBV6-5,few,TRBJ1-2,-,CASSYSTNGAYGYTF,TGTGCCAGCAGTTACTCAACGAATGGGGCATATGGCTACACCTTC
TRBV14,few,TRBJ2-7,-,CASSLHRGSYEQYF,TGTGCCAGCAGCCTCCACCGGGGGTCCTACGAGCAGTACTTC
TRBV24-1,few,TRBJ2-5,-,CATSDLRDEKETQYF,TGTGCCACCAGTGATTTGAGGGACGAGAAAGAGACCCAGTACTTC
TRBV5-5,-,TRBJ1-2,-,CASSPPVNYGYTF,TGTGCCAGCAGCCCCCCGGTGAACTATGGCTACACCTTC
TRBV11-2,-,TRBJ2-1,-,CASSLYGSGETIYNEQFF,TGTGCCAGCAGCTTGTATGGTTCGGGGGAGACAATCTACAATGAGCAGTTCTTC
TRBV7-9,-,TRBJ2-2,-,CASSLQLANTGELFF,TGTGCCAGCAGCTTACAACTAGCCAACACCGGGGAGCTGTTTTTT
TRBV20-1,many,TRBJ2-3,TRBD2,CSASGGALYTQYF,TGCAGTGCTAGCGGGGGGGCCTTGTATACGCAGTATTTT
TRBV12-3/TRBV12-4,many,TRBJ2-2,TRBD2,CASSVTSGYTGELFF,TGTGCCAGCAGTGTCACTAGCGGCTACACCGGGGAGCTGTTTTTT
TRBV30,-,TRBJ2-7,-,CAWSLGSSSYEQYF,TGTGCCTGGAGTTTGGGGTCTAGCTCCTACGAGCAGTACTTC
TRBV3-1,few,TRBJ1-1,TRBD1,CASSLRGRVTEAFF,TGTGCCAGCAGCCTCAGGGGGAGGGTCACTGAAGCTTTCTTT
TRBV7-8,few,TRBJ2-1,-,CASSLGAPLSSYNEQFF,TGTGCCAGCAGCTTGGGGGCCCCACTGAGCTCCTACAATGAGCAGTTCTTC
TRBV12-5,-,TRBJ2-7,TRBD2,CASGLSTGTSGSFEQYF,TGTGCTAGTGGTTTGTCAACCGGGACTAGCGGGAGCTTCGAGCAGTACTTC
TRBV12-3/TRBV12-4,-,TRBJ1-4,TRBD1,CASSPPSWDRAEKLFF,TGTGCCAGCAGTCCCCCCTCATGGGACAGGGCGGAAAAACTGTTTTTT
TRBV7-9,-,TRBJ2-3,-,CASNPTEGGTDTQYF,TGTGCCAGCAATCCCACGGAGGGTGGCACAGATACGCAGTATTTT